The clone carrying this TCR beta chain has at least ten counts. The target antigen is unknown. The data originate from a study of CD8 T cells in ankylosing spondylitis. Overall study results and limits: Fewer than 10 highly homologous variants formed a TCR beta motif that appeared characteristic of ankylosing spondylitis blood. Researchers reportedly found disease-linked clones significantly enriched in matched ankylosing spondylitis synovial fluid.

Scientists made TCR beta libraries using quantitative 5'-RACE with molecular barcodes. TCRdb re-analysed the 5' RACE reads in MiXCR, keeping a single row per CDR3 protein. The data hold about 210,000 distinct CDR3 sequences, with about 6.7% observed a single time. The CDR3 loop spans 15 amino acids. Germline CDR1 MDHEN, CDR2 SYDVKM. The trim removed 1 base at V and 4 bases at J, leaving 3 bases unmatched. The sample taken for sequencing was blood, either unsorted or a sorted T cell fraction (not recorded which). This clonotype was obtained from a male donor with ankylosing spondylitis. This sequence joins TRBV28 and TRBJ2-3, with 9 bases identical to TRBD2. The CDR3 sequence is CASSLFSGSADTQYF. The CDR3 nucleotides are TGTGCCAGCAGTTTATTTAGCGGGAGCGCAGATACGCAGTATTTT. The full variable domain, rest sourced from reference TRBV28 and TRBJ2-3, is DVKVTQSSRYLVKRTGEKVFLECVQDMDHENMFWYRQDPGLGLRLIYFSYDVKMKEKGDIPEGYSVSREKKERFSLILESASTNQTSMYLCASSLFSGSADTQYFGPGTRLTVL.